Below are 32 T cell receptor beta chains sequenced from a single sample in a study of post-analysis software for immune sequencing data. Their antigen targets remain unknown. General study results and limits: Among 4 or 5 TRBV segments more frequent in patients than controls were TRBV5-6, TRBV5-1 and TRBV20-1.

Carried by the TCR beta cDNA libraries were unique molecular identifiers. One entry per CDR3 protein results from TCRdb running MiXCR on the PCR reads. The sample includes about 820,000 distinct CDR3 sequences, under 70% of them seen just once. Sequenced material: blood. Receptors were obtained from a girl between 10 and 17 years old with multiple sclerosis.

The genes are TRBV7-2 and TRBJ2-4; D not resolved. Germline V gene sequence: CDR1 SGHTA, CDR2 FQGNSA. V gave up 1 base and J gave up 6 bases, with 13 bases separating them. The CDR3 spans 15 residues. The CDR3 nucleotides read TGTGCCAGCAGCTTAGAGGGCAGAACCACAAACATTCAGTACTTC. Amino acids: CASSLEGRTTNIQYF.

This sequence joins TRBV20-1 and TRBJ1-1; D gene unclear. The CDR3 is made up of 13 amino acids. Between the trimmed V and J ends, which lost 0 bases and 0 bases, there was a span of 5 bases. Looked up from germline, CDR1 is DFQATT and CDR2 is SNEGSKA (reference sequence). Here the CDR3 reads CSARDSVNTEAFF. CDR3 in DNA: TGCAGTGCTAGAGACAGTGTGAACACTGAAGCTTTCTTT.

There are a few counts of this clonotype. The chain uses TRBV29-1 and TRBJ2-1; 7 bases line up with TRBD2. This CDR3 has 13 residues. From germline, CDR1 is SQVTM and CDR2 ANQGSEA. J lost 6 bases, V lost 4 bases, and 6 bases had no gene match. The CDR3 sequence: CSVGTGRRNEQFF. CDR3 nucleotides: TGCAGCGTTGGTACCGGGAGGCGCAATGAGCAGTTCTTC.

The rearrangement links TRBV20-1 to TRBJ2-3; D remains ambiguous. Germline V gene data show CDR1 as DFQATT and CDR2 as SNEGSKA (reference sequence). With 7 bases removed from V and 0 bases from J, the gap between germline ends came to 5 bases. The CDR3 loop spans 11 amino acids. CDR3 loop: CSGVSTDTQYF. The CDR3, as DNA: TGCAGTGGAGTTAGCACAGATACGCAGTATTTT.

This clonotype was seen more than once but under ten times. The V gene is TRBV5-1, the J gene TRBJ2-4; 7 nucleotides line up with TRBD1. Germline V gene lookup returns CDR1 SGHRS and CDR2 YFSETQ. The CDR3 is 13 residues long. The ends lost 2 bases at V and 13 bases at J; junction bases unmatched: 9. CDR3 DNA sequence: TGCGCCAGCAGCTTAGGGACAGACACGGGGCAGTACTTC. It specifies CASSLGTDTGQYF.

J is TRBJ2-3 and V is TRBV20-1, with D tentatively TRBD2 (5 bases). V was clipped by 3 bases and J by 0 bases, with 10 bases between them. Germline values: CDR1 DFQATT, CDR2 SNEGSKA (reference sequence). This CDR3 has 14 residues. The CDR3 sequence: CSASGLGSTDTQYF. The CDR3, as DNA: TGCAGTGCTAGCGGACTCGGTAGCACAGATACGCAGTATTTT.

About this clonotype itself: One end of the junction does not line up with germline, which may come from a read error. The chain carries TRBV11-2 and TRBJ2-3, with 10 nucleotides matching TRBD2. Per germline, CDR1 SGHAT and CDR2 FQNNGV. The CDR3 is 16 amino acids. The CDR3 spells CVSSLGASGSADTQYF. Written as DNA, the CDR3 is TGTGTCAGCAGCTTGGGGGCTAGCGGGAGTGCAGATACGCAGTATTTT. The variable domain in full, with the rest retrieved from reference TRBV11-2 and TRBJ2-3, is EAGVAQSPRYKIIEKRQSVAFWCNPISGHATLYWYQQILGQGPKLLIQFQNNGVVDDSQLPKDRFSAERLKGVDSTLKIQPAKLEDSAVYLCVSSLGASGSADTQYFGPGTRLTVL.

The sample holds one count of this clonotype. The genes are TRBV10-3 and TRBJ1-2; tentative D call: TRBD1 (5 bases). The CDR3 runs 14 residues. V was clipped by 6 bases and J by 4 bases, with 15 bases between them. Germline V CDR1 and CDR2: ENHRY, SYGVKD. The CDR3 region is CAIRGSGDRYGYTF. CDR3 nucleotide sequence: TGTGCCATCAGGGGATCGGGGGACCGCTATGGCTACACCTTC.

This clonotype was found a few times. The CDR3 nucleotides are TGCAGTGCACAGAGCCCGGGTTTCTATGGCTACACCTTC. Translated, it gives CSAQSPGFYGYTF. The rearrangement links TRBV20-1 to TRBJ1-2, with D unresolved. The V gene's germline CDR1 is DFQATT and CDR2 SNEGSKA (reference sequence). V lost 6 bases and J lost 4, with 15 bases in between. CDR3 length: 13 residues.

The CDR3 DNA follows: TGCAGTGCTAGGGTCCCTTACAATGAAAAACTGTTTTTT. It translates to CSARVPYNEKLFF. This rearrangement joins TRBV20-1 to TRBJ1-4; D unresolved. The CDR3 runs 13 residues. The V end was cut by 3 bases, the J end by 5 bases, with 10 bases between. Germline V gene lookup returns CDR1 DFQATT and CDR2 SNEGSKA (reference sequence).

This clonotype has just a few counts. The chain links TRBV7-8 to TRBJ2-7, with D tentatively TRBD1 (5 bases). V shed 6 bases and J shed 6 bases, with 12 bases lying between them. This CDR3 spans 12 amino acids. Per germline, CDR1 SGHVS and CDR2 FQNEAQ. The CDR3 DNA follows: TGTGCCAGCAGGACAGACTCGGGCGAGCAGTACTTC. This translates into CASRTDSGEQYF. The full variable domain, with the rest looked up from reference TRBV7-8 and TRBJ2-7, is GAGVSQSPRYKVAKRGQDVALRCDPISGHVSLFWYQQALGQGPEFLTYFQNEAQLDKSGLPSDRFFAERPEGSVSTLKIQRTQQEDSAVYLCASRTDSGEQYFGPGTRLTVT.

The gene calls are TRBV18 and TRBJ2-1; D uncertain. Trimming cost V 2 bases and J 5 bases, with 10 bases left between them. Germline V gene lookup returns CDR1 KGHSH and CDR2 LQKENI. There are 14 residues in the CDR3. The CDR3 loop is CASSPRGLDNEQFF. Written as DNA, the CDR3 is TGTGCCAGCTCACCAAGAGGATTGGACAATGAGCAGTTCTTC.

This clonotype occurred once. This chain links TRBV6-6 with TRBJ1-1; D is unclear. The germline gives CDR1 MNHNY, CDR2 SVGAGI (reference sequence). The V end was cut by 6 bases, the J end by 2 bases, with 13 bases between. CDR3 length equals 14 residues. CDR3 loop: CASSRAGRNTEAFF. The CDR3 DNA sequence: TGTGCCAGCAGCCGGGCCGGGAGAAACACTGAAGCTTTCTTT.

CDR3 region: CASSPTRIMALANTGELFF. In nucleotides, the CDR3 is TGTGCCAGCAGTCCTACACGAATAATGGCACTCGCGAACACCGGGGAGCTGTTTTTT. The V call is TRBV28, the J call TRBJ2-2; D not certain. Germline V CDR1 and CDR2: MDHEN, SYDVKM. The CDR3 consists of 19 residues. The V and J ends lost 5 bases and 0 bases respectively, with 22 bases between them.

The rearrangement links TRBV20-1 to TRBJ2-5; weak D call: TRBD2 (6 bases). In germline, CDR1 is DFQATT, CDR2 SNEGSKA (reference sequence). The ends were cut back, 2 bases at V and 5 bases at J, with 15 bases in the middle. This CDR3 region has 14 residues. The CDR3 spells CSARTGSGEETQYF. As DNA, the CDR3 is TGCAGTGCTAGAACCGGGAGTGGGGAGGAGACCCAGTACTTC.

The rearrangement links TRBV20-1 to TRBJ1-6; a possible D gene is TRBD1 (5 bases). The CDR3 is 11 amino acids. Per germline, CDR1 DFQATT and CDR2 SNEGSKA (reference sequence). With 3 bases removed from V and 9 bases from J, the gap between germline ends came to 6 bases. The CDR3: CSARQGSPLHF. In DNA form, the CDR3 reads TGCAGTGCTAGGCAGGGTTCACCCCTCCACTTT.

This chain connects TRBV29-1 to TRBJ1-2; tentatively, D is TRBD1 (5 bases). Per germline, CDR1 SQVTM and CDR2 ANQGSEA. This CDR3 is built from 14 residues. V was trimmed by 0 bases and J by 4 bases, leaving 12 bases between them. CDR3 DNA: TGCAGCGTTGAAGATCCAGGGCTTGGCTATGGCTACACCTTC. It translates to CSVEDPGLGYGYTF.

The J gene is TRBJ2-1, the V gene TRBV20-1, with TRBD2 matching 11 bases. The CDR3 sequence is 17 residues long. Germline values: CDR1 DFQATT, CDR2 SNEGSKA (reference sequence). V lost 5 bases to trimming and J lost 5 bases; unmatched junction nucleotides: 14. CDR3 sequence (DNA): TGCAGTGCTGGACTAGCGGGTGATTCTCGAATTCACAATGAGCAGTTCTTC. This sequence encodes CSAGLAGDSRIHNEQFF.

The chain links TRBV7-2 to TRBJ2-2, with TRBD1 matching over 11 bases. The CDR3 totals 15 residues. CDR1 is SGHTA, CDR2 FQGNSA, per germline. V trimming: 6 bases; J trimming: 4 bases; junction bases outside the gene matches: 4. CDR3 region: CASRAGTGGTGELFF. Written as DNA, the CDR3 is TGTGCCAGCAGGGCCGGGACAGGGGGCACCGGGGAGCTGTTTTTT.

V gene TRBV5-1 combines with J gene TRBJ2-1; 10 positions match TRBD2. V shed 4 bases and J 0 bases; nucleotides not matched to a gene: 16. The germline V gene has CDR1 SGHRS and CDR2 YFSETQ. The CDR3 totals 20 residues. CDR3 sequence reads: CASSARPGLANHNSYNEQFF. CDR3 DNA sequence: TGCGCCAGCAGCGCGAGGCCGGGACTAGCGAACCATAACTCCTACAATGAGCAGTTCTTC.

In its sample, this clonotype was seen many times. The V gene is TRBV12-3 or TRBV12-4, the J gene TRBJ2-5; tentative D call: TRBD1 (6 bases). The CDR3 covers 16 residues. Trimming shortened V by 3 bases and J by 5 bases, and 19 bases separated the two germline ends. Here the CDR3 DNA reads TGTGCCAGCAGTTTTAGTTCGCAGGGGTTCGCGGAGACCCAGTACTTC. Amino acids: CASSFSSQGFAETQYF.

The chain has TRBV10-3 and TRBJ2-1, with D perhaps TRBD1 or TRBD2 (6 bases each). The V and J ends lost 0 bases and 0 bases respectively, with 12 bases between them. Germline CDR1 ENHRY, CDR2 SYGVKD. CDR3 size: 17 residues. In nucleotides, the CDR3 is TGTGCCATCAGTGAGTCGAGGGGGGAGAGCTCCTACAATGAGCAGTTCTTC. It codes for CAISESRGESSYNEQFF.

This clonotype was detected only a few times. This chain connects TRBV12-3 or TRBV12-4 to TRBJ2-1; D is undetermined. There are 12 residues in the CDR3. With 6 bases removed from V and 9 bases from J, the gap between germline ends came to 12 bases. The CDR3 region has the DNA TGTGCCAGCAGAAATGTGGTTGGTGAGCAGTTCTTC. Translated, it gives CASRNVVGEQFF.

This rearrangement joins TRBV12-3 or TRBV12-4 to TRBJ1-4; 7 bases agree with TRBD1. The CDR3 contains 15 residues. V lost 0 bases to trimming and J lost 11 bases; unmatched junction nucleotides: 9. CDR3 in amino acids: CASSLAVSTGRKLFF. CDR3 DNA: TGTGCCAGCAGTTTAGCGGTGTCGACAGGGAGGAAACTGTTTTTT.

This clonotype was counted a few times. The chain carries TRBV6-6 and TRBJ1-5; tentative D call: TRBD1 (5 bases). This CDR3 is built from 14 residues. V gave up 2 bases and J gave up 7 bases, with 12 bases separating them. Germline V gene lookup returns CDR1 MNHNY and CDR2 SVGAGI (reference sequence). CDR3 sequence reads: CASSYPGDGQPQHF. In DNA form, the CDR3 reads TGTGCCAGCAGTTACCCCGGGGACGGCCAGCCCCAGCATTTT.

The chain joins TRBV7-3 to TRBJ2-4; either TRBD1 or TRBD2 may supply D (5 bases each). TRBJ2-7 explains the end of the DNA better; the J call may be wrong. The CDR3 is 15 amino acids. Germline CDR1 and CDR2: SGHTA and FQGTGA. The CDR3 bases are TGTGCCAGCAGCTTAGACAGTGGGGGATACTACGAGCAGTACTTC. Translating it yields CASSLDSGGYYEQYF.

This chain connects TRBV20-1 to TRBJ2-1; tentatively, D is TRBD1 or TRBD2 (5 bases each). Germline V gene lookup returns CDR1 DFQATT and CDR2 SNEGSKA (reference sequence). Deletions cut 6 bases from V and 12 bases from J, with 24 bases between. The CDR3 runs 14 residues. CDR3 sequence reads: CSAGPGRPMPAQFF. CDR3 bases: TGCAGTGCAGGGCCGGGACGCCCAATGCCTGCGCAGTTCTTC.

The chain links TRBV3-1 to TRBJ2-1; 9 bases line up with TRBD2. Matching the DNA end better, TRBJ2-7 makes the J call doubtful. The CDR3 consists of 15 residues. Germline V lookup: CDR1 LGHDT, CDR2 YNNKEL (reference sequence). The CDR3 protein is CASSGSAGGHNEQYF. CDR3 sequence (DNA): TGTGCCAGCAGTGGATCAGCGGGAGGCCACAATGAGCAGTACTTC.

The J gene is TRBJ1-2, the V gene TRBV12-3 or TRBV12-4; D is undetermined. CDR3 length: 14 amino acids. Deletions cut 1 base from V and 8 bases from J, with 14 bases between. The CDR3 region has the DNA TGTGCCAGCAGTTTAGAGGGTCAACTGGGGGGCTACACCTTC. Translating gives CASSLEGQLGGYTF.

V is TRBV29-1 and J is TRBJ1-2; the D gene is possibly TRBD1 (6 bases). Germline V gives CDR1 SQVTM, CDR2 ANQGSEA. The ends were cut back, 3 bases at V and 0 bases at J, with 14 bases in the middle. This CDR3 region has 15 residues. CDR3 nucleotide sequence: TGCAGCGTTGAGAGACAGGCTTCAGCTAACTATGGCTACACCTTC. It specifies CSVERQASANYGYTF.

This clonotype has more than one count but fewer than ten. The rearrangement joins TRBV10-3 to TRBJ2-7; D is ambiguous. The germline V gene has CDR1 ENHRY and CDR2 SYGVKD. The CDR3 covers 14 residues. The V end was cut by 2 bases, the J end by 6 bases, with 14 bases between. The CDR3 protein is CAISEGMAVGEQYF. The CDR3, as DNA: TGTGCCATCAGTGAGGGCATGGCGGTGGGCGAGCAGTACTTC.

This sequence joins TRBV20-1 and TRBJ2-7, with TRBD2 identical over 10 bases. The CDR3 sequence is 15 residues long. Trimming at V came to 0 bases and at J to 0 bases, leaving 2 bases not matched to a gene. The germline V gene has CDR1 DFQATT and CDR2 SNEGSKA (reference sequence). This CDR3 reads CSARETSGLSYEQYF. CDR3 nucleotide sequence: TGCAGTGCTAGAGAGACTAGCGGGCTCTCCTACGAGCAGTACTTC.